The clone carrying this T cell receptor (beta chain) was observed at least ten times. Antigen: not known. A single record per CDR3 protein comes from TCRdb applying MiXCR to the 5' RACE reads. The sample lists 400,000 to 550,000 distinct CDR3 sequences, roughly a fifth occurring once. The CDR3 contains 12 residues. Germline V gene data show CDR1 as SGHTA and CDR2 as FQGNSA. Trimming removed 4 bases from V and 4 bases from J, with 7 bases in between. The data originate from a study of identical twins. Study-level findings and limits: Twin-shared out-of-frame alpha sequences showed excess low generation probability.

These sequences were also reported in another study, on T cells expressing NK-cell markers. That work states: Among the eight sequenced donors, seven tested HCMV-seropositive and one tested seronegative. Top CD8+ clonotypes included the dominant CD3+CD56+NKG2C+ clonotypes in five to seven donors.

The sequence was collected from a woman aged 18-29 years in good health. Specimen: CD4+ T cells sorted from blood. The J gene is TRBJ1-2, the V gene TRBV7-2; the D is unclear. In DNA, the CDR3 is TGTGCCAGCAGCTCCCAAGGCTATGGCTACACCTTC. Its protein is CASSSQGYGYTF.